This TCR beta chain is drawn from a study of T cell responses to AZD1222 COVID-19 vaccine. Study at large: Recipients boosted at about 4 weeks or about 12 weeks are pooled.

Measured with immunoSEQ multiplex PCR; TCRdb has only the in-frame clones, and not every one. The sample yields 200,000 or so clones, approximately 94% seen once. To note about this clone: Its cognate antigen is unknown.

General study points: White British ancestry dominated among donors, who included more females, and clonal diversity was possibly underestimated.

The specimen comprised peripheral blood, sampled on day 0 of AZD1222 vaccination. The TCR sequence derives from an adult in good health.

CDR3 DNA sequence: TGTGCCAGCAGCTTGGTACGGGGGTTGAATTCACCCCTCCACTTT. This translates into CASSLVRGLNSPLHF. J is TRBJ1-6 and V is TRBV5-8, with D possibly TRBD1 on 5 matching bases. The CDR3 sequence is 15 residues long. Germline CDR1 and CDR2: SGHTS and YDEGEE. Trimming took off 0 bases at V and 7 bases at J, with 11 bases between the two ends.